Here is one TCR beta chain with its context. What it binds is unknown. V gave up 0 bases and J gave up 2 bases; unmatched junction bases: 6. CDR3 length equals 17 residues. Per the germline V gene, CDR1 is ENHRY and CDR2 is SYGVKD. This entry comes from a study of T cell repertoires in cytomegalovirus infection. TCRdb analysed the reads with MiXCR anew, one entry per CDR3 protein. The sample shows 370,000 or so distinct CDR3 sequences, about 35% of them seen only once. V is TRBV10-3 and J is TRBJ1-2, with 10 bases lining up with TRBD1. This TCR came from a human donor in good health (CMV status not recorded). Some clones in this sample may be carry-over from other donors' samples. Here the sequenced sample was cultured PBMCs, taken from culture after CMV antigen stimulation. CDR3 sequence reads: CAISESNGQGVNYGYTF. The CDR3 bases are TGTGCCATCAGTGAGTCGAACGGACAGGGGGTAAACTATGGCTACACCTTC.